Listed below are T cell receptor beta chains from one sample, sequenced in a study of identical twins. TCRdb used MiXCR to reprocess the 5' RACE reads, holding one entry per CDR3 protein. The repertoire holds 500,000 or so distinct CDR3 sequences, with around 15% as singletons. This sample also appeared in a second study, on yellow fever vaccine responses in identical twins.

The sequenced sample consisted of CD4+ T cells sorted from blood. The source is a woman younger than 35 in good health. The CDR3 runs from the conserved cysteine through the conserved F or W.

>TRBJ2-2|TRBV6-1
CATKSAGGVPGELFF
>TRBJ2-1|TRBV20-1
CSQGPLTYNEQFF
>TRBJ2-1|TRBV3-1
CASSHRLGNEQFF
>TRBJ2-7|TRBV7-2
CASSLTGFYEQYF
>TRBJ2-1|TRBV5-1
CASSPTAGVVDEQFF
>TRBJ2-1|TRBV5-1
CASSPRTGGFTEQFF
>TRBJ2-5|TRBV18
CASSPLTSVQETQYF
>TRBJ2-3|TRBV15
CATSRVVSHPDTQYF
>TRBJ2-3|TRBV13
CASSVGLGLAGTDTQYF
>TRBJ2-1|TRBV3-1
CASSIRTDNEQFF
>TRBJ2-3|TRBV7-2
CASSSGDRDTDTQYF